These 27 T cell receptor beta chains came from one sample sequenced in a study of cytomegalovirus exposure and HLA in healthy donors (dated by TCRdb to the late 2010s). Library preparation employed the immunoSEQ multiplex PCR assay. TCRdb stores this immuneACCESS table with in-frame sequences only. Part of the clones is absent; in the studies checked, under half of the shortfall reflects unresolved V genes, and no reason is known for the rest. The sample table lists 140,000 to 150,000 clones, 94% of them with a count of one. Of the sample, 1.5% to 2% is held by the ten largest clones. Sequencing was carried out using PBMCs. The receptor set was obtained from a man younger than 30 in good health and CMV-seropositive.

CDR3 nucleotides: TGTGCCAGCAGCTTAGGGGCCGGGACACCGAACACTGAAGCTTTCTTT. Protein product: CASSLGAGTPNTEAFF. The chain joins TRBV7-6 to TRBJ1-1, with TRBD1 as a possible D gene (6 bases). The CDR3 is 16 residues long. The germline gives CDR1 SGHVS, CDR2 FNYEAQ. V lost 1 base and J lost 1, with 13 bases in between. Combining the CDR3 with reference TRBV7-6 and TRBJ1-1 gives the whole variable domain GAGVSQSPRYKVTKRGQDVALRCDPISGHVSLYWYRQALGQGPEFLTYFNYEAQQDKSGLPNDRFSAERPEGSISTLTIQRTEQRDSAMYRCASSLGAGTPNTEAFFGQGTRLTVV.

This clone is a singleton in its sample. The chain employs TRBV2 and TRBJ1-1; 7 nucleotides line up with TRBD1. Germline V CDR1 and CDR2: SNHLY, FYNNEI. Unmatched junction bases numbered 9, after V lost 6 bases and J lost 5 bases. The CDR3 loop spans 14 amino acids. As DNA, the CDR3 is TGTGCCAGCAGGCAAAACAGGGGCCAAACTGAAGCTTTCTTT. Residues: CASRQNRGQTEAFF. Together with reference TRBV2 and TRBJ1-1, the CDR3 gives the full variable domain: EPEVTQTPSHQVTQMGQEVILRCVPISNHLYFYWYRQILGQKVEFLVSFYNNEISEKSEIFDDQFSVERPDGSNFTLKIRSTKLEDSAMYFCASRQNRGQTEAFFGQGTRLTVV.

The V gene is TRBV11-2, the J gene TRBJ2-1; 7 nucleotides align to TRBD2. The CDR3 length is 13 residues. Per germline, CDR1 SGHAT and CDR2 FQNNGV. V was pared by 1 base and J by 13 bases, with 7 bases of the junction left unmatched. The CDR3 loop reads CASSLAGGLRQFF. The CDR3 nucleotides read TGTGCCAGCAGCTTAGCGGGAGGACTGCGTCAGTTCTTC. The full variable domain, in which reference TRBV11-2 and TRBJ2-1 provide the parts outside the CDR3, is EAGVAQSPRYKIIEKRQSVAFWCNPISGHATLYWYQQILGQGPKLLIQFQNNGVVDDSQLPKDRFSAERLKGVDSTLKIQPAKLEDSAVYLCASSLAGGLRQFFGPGTRLTVL.

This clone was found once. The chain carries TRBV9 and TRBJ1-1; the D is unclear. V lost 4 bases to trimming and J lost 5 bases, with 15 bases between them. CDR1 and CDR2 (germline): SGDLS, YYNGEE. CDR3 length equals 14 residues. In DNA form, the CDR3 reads TGTGCCAGCAGCCCGTGGGAGGGCCTAACTGAAGCTTTCTTT. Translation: CASSPWEGLTEAFF.

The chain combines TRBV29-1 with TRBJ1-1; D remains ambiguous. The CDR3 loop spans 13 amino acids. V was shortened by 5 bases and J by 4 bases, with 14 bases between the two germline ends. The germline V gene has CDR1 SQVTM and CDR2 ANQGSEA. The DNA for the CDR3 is TGCAGCGTTTCCTCAGGTGCCCCCACTGAAGCTTTCTTT. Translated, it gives CSVSSGAPTEAFF.

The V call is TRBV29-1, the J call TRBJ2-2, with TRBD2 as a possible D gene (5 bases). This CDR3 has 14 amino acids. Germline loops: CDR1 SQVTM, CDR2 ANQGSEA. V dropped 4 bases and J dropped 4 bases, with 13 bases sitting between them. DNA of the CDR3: TGCAGCGTTGCCCGGGAAACGGTCACCGGGGAGCTGTTTTTT. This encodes CSVARETVTGELFF.

The CDR3 region is CATQLAGSTDTQYF. The CDR3 DNA sequence: TGCGCCACCCAACTAGCGGGGAGCACAGATACGCAGTATTTT. The V and J genes are TRBV5-1 and TRBJ2-3, with 10 positions matching TRBD2. Germline CDR1 is SGHRS and CDR2 is YFSETQ. The CDR3 contains 14 residues. Trimming removed 9 bases from V and 0 bases from J; junction bases left unmatched: 4.

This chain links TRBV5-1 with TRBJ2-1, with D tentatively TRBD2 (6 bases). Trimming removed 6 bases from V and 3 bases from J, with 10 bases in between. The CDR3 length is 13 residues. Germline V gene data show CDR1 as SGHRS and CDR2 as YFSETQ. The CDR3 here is CASTQTSYNEQFF. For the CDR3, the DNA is TGCGCCAGCACCCAGACTAGCTACAATGAGCAGTTCTTC.

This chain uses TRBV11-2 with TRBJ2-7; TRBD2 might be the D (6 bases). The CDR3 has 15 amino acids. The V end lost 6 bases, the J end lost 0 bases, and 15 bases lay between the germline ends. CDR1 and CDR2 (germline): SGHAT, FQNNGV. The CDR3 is CASRTTGLLSYEQYF. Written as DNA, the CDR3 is TGTGCCAGCAGAACCACGGGACTTCTCTCCTACGAGCAGTACTTC.

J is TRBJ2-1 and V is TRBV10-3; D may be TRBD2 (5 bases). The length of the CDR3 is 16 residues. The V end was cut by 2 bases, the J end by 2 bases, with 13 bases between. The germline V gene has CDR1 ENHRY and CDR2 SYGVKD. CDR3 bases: TGTGCCATCAGTGAGGTAGGAGGCCATACCTACAATGAGCAGTTCTTC. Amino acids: CAISEVGGHTYNEQFF.

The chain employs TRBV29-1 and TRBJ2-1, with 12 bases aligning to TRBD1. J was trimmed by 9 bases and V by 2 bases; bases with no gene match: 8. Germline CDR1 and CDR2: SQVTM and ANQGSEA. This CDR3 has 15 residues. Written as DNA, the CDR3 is TGCAGCGTTGAATCCACCGGGACAGGGGGCTTTGAGCAGTTCTTC. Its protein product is CSVESTGTGGFEQFF.

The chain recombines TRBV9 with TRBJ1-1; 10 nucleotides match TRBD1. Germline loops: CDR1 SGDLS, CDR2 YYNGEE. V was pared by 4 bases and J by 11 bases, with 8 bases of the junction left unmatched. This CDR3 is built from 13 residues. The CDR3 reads CASSTRDRGGAFF. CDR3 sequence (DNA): TGTGCCAGCAGCACCCGGGACAGGGGAGGCGCTTTCTTT.

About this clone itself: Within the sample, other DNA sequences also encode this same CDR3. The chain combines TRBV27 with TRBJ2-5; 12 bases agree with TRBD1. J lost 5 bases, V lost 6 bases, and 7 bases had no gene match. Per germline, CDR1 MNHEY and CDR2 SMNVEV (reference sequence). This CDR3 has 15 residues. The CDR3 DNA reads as TGTGCCAGCAGCTCGGGGACAGGGGGCGCGGAGACCCAGTACTTC. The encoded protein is CASSSGTGGAETQYF.

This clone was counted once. CDR3 in amino acids: CASSRTLGQGRETQYF. The CDR3, as DNA: TGTGCCAGCAGTCGAACCTTAGGACAGGGGCGGGAGACCCAGTACTTC. V gene TRBV28 combines with J gene TRBJ2-5; TRBD1 aligns across 9 bases. This CDR3 region has 16 residues. Germline V gene data show CDR1 as MDHEN and CDR2 as SYDVKM. V trimming: 5 bases; J trimming: 5 bases; junction bases outside the gene matches: 12. The full variable domain, completed using reference TRBV28 and TRBJ2-5, is DVKVTQSSRYLVKRTGEKVFLECVQDMDHENMFWYRQDPGLGLRLIYFSYDVKMKEKGDIPEGYSVSREKKERFSLILESASTNQTSMYLCASSRTLGQGRETQYFGPGTRLLVL.

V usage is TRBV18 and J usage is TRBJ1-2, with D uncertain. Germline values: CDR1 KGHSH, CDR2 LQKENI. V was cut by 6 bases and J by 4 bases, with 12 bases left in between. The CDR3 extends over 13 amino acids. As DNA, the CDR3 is TGTGCCAGCTCCCCCCCTTCAGGCTATGGCTACACCTTC. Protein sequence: CASSPPSGYGYTF.

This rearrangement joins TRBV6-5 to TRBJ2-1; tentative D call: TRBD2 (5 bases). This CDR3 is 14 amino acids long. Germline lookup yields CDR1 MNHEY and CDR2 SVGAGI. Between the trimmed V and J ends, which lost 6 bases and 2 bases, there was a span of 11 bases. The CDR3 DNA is TGTGCCAGCAGCCGGGCCGGGACCTACAATGAGCAGTTCTTC. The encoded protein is CASSRAGTYNEQFF.

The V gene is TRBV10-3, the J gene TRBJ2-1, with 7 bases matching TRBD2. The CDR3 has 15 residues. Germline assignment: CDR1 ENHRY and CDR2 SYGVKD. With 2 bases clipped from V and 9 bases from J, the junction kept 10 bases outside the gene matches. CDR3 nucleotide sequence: TGTGCCATCAGTGAGCCATGGGGGGGGAGTACTGAGCAGTTCTTC. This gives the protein CAISEPWGGSTEQFF.

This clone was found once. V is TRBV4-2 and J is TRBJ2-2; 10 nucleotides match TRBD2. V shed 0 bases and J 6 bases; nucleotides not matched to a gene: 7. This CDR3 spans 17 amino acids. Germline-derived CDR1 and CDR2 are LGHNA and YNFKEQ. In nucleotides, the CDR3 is TGTGCCAGCAGCCAAGATTTGGCTAGCGGGAGCCCCGGGGAGCTGTTTTTT. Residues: CASSQDLASGSPGELFF.

As DNA, the CDR3 is TGTGCCAGTAGTATTTCCAGGGTCAATCAGCCCCAGCATTTT. Its translation: CASSISRVNQPQHF. The chain combines TRBV19 with TRBJ1-5, with D possibly being TRBD1 (5 bases). V lost 3 bases, J lost 3 bases, and 9 bases lay in between. The CDR3 totals 14 residues. Germline V gives CDR1 LNHDA, CDR2 SQIVND (reference sequence).

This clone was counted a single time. The CDR3 protein is CASSVGRLVSDEQYF. The CDR3 DNA is TGTGCCAGCAGCGTAGGAAGACTAGTCTCGGACGAGCAGTACTTC. The J gene is TRBJ2-7, the V gene TRBV9; tentative D call: TRBD2 (6 bases). The CDR3 extends over 15 amino acids. The V end lost 0 bases, the J end lost 5 bases, and 15 bases lay between the germline ends. Germline CDR1 SGDLS, CDR2 YYNGEE.

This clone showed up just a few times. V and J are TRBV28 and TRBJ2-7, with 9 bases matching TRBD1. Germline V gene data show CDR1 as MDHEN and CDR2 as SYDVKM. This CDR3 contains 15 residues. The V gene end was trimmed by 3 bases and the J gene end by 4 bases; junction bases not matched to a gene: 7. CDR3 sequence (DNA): TGTGCCAGCAGTTTCGGGACAGGGAAAGGGTACGAGCAGTACTTC. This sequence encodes CASSFGTGKGYEQYF.

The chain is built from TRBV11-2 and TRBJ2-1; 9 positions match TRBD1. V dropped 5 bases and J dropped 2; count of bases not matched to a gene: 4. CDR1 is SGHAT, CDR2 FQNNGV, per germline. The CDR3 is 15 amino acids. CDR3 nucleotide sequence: TGTGCCAGCAGCCCGGGACAGGGTACCTACAATGAGCAGTTCTTC. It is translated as CASSPGQGTYNEQFF.

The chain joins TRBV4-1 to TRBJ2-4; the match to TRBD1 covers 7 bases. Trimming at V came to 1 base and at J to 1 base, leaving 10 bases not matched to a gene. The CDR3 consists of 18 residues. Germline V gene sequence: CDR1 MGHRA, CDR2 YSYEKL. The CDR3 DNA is TGCGCCAGCAGCCAAGTTCTCAGACAGGGAAAGGCCAAAAACATTCAGTACTTC. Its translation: CASSQVLRQGKAKNIQYF.

CDR3 sequence: CASSHDTGNEQFF. CDR3 DNA sequence: TGTGCCAGCAGCCATGACACTGGTAATGAGCAGTTCTTC. The chain carries TRBV14 and TRBJ2-1; D is uncertain. Germline assignment: CDR1 SGHDN and CDR2 FVKESK. This CDR3 spans 13 amino acids. V lost 3 bases and J 7 bases, leaving 10 bases between the germline ends.

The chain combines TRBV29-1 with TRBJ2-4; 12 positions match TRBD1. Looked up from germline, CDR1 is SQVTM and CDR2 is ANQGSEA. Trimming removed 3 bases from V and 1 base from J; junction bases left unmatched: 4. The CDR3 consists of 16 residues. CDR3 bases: TGCAGCGTTGAGGGGGACAGGGGGCTTGCCAAAAACATTCAGTACTTC. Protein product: CSVEGDRGLAKNIQYF.

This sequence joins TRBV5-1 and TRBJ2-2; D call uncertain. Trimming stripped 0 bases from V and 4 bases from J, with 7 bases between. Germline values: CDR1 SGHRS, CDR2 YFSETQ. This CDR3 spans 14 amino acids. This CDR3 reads CASSLVQATGELFF. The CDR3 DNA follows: TGCGCCAGCAGCTTGGTCCAGGCCACCGGGGAGCTGTTTTTT.

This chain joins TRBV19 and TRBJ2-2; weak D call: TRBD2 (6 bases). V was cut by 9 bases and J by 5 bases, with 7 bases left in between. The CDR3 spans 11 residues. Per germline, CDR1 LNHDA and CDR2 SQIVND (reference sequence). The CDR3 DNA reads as TGTGCCAGCCGGGGGACCGGGGAGCTGTTTTTT. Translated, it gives CASRGTGELFF.